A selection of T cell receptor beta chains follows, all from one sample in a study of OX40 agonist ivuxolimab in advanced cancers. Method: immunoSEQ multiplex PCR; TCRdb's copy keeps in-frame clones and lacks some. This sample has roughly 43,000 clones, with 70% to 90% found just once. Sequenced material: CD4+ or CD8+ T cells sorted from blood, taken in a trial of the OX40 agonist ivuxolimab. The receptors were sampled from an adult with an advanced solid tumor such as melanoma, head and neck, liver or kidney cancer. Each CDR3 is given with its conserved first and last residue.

cdr3_aa: CASSPGTGEGNTIYF
j_call: TRBJ1-3
v_call: TRBV18

cdr3_aa: CASSYWDKNEKLFF
j_call: TRBJ1-4
v_call: TRBV6-6

cdr3_aa: CASSLRDREVEQYF
j_call: TRBJ2-7
v_call: TRBV5-8

cdr3_aa: CASSPWGSGPSETQYF
j_call: TRBJ2-5
v_call: TRBV27

cdr3_aa: CASSESPRTDTQYF
j_call: TRBJ2-3
v_call: TRBV19

cdr3_aa: CASSFSVSYEQYF
j_call: TRBJ2-7
v_call: TRBV7-9

cdr3_aa: CASSYGTSGTNEQFF
j_call: TRBJ2-1
v_call: TRBV6-5

cdr3_aa: CASSRGGRGGTEAFF
j_call: TRBJ1-1
v_call: TRBV5-6

cdr3_aa: CASSQRTDGTDTQYF
j_call: TRBJ2-3
v_call: TRBV5-4

cdr3_aa: CASSLRGGNTDTQYF
j_call: TRBJ2-3
v_call: TRBV13

cdr3_aa: CSGGTGNYGYTF
j_call: TRBJ1-2
v_call: TRBV29-1

cdr3_aa: CASSAGQDANTGELFF
j_call: TRBJ2-2
v_call: TRBV6-1

cdr3_aa: CASSRAGLPTDTQYF
j_call: TRBJ2-3
v_call: TRBV13

cdr3_aa: CASSLEGSEQYF
j_call: TRBJ2-7
v_call: TRBV4-3

cdr3_aa: CASSGTGSRETQYF
j_call: TRBJ2-5
v_call: TRBV6-1

cdr3_aa: CASRRDSNQPQHF
j_call: TRBJ1-5
v_call: TRBV28

cdr3_aa: CASSPTGTDGNTIYF
j_call: TRBJ1-3
v_call: TRBV18

cdr3_aa: CASSTLWDTQYF
j_call: TRBJ2-3
v_call: TRBV6-1

cdr3_aa: CASTPSTGGTGELFF
j_call: TRBJ2-2
v_call: TRBV19

cdr3_aa: CASSSIAGGYNEQFF
j_call: TRBJ2-1
v_call: TRBV27

cdr3_aa: CASSQQGWGNSPLHF
j_call: TRBJ1-6
v_call: TRBV7-8

cdr3_aa: CASSQPGGVYGHTF
j_call: TRBJ1-2
v_call: TRBV4-1

cdr3_aa: CASSASPTDLRASGNTIYF
j_call: TRBJ1-3
v_call: TRBV13

cdr3_aa: CASRPPGLDPYEQYF
j_call: TRBJ2-7
v_call: TRBV27

cdr3_aa: CASRNHDSNQPQHF
j_call: TRBJ1-5
v_call: TRBV7-2

cdr3_aa: CASSEQVGEQYF
j_call: TRBJ2-7
v_call: TRBV13

cdr3_aa: CASNPRTGYDGYTF
j_call: TRBJ1-2
v_call: TRBV7-2

cdr3_aa: CASSLSGKNEKLFF
j_call: TRBJ1-4
v_call: TRBV5-1